The 28 T cell receptor beta chains below come from one sample, sequenced in a study of tumor and adjacent non-tumor tissue in lung cancer. The template was RNA from unsorted bulk tissue. A modified ARM-PCR protocol with three rounds of nested PCR amplified TCRbeta. In TCRdb, the multiplex PCR reads were re-called with MiXCR into one record per CDR3 protein. The top ten hold roughly 18% of the sample, which has fewer than 150,000 distinct CDR3 sequences, around 61% seen once. The sample comprised lung tumor tissue. These receptors were taken from a man between 60 and 70 years old with small cell lung cancer.

This clonotype was found many times. This chain links TRBV20-1 with TRBJ2-1; D is possibly TRBD1 (6 bases). This CDR3 has 12 residues. The V end lost 2 bases, the J end lost 8 bases, and 10 bases lay between the germline ends. Germline V gives CDR1 DFQATT, CDR2 SNEGSKA (reference sequence). CDR3 bases: TGCAGTGCTAGAAACAGGGTTCATGAGCAGTTCTTC. As protein: CSARNRVHEQFF.

A remark on this clonotype: Given the absence of the conserved phenylalanine or tryptophan at the CDR3 end, a read error is likely. The CDR3 here is CSASSPHSYEQYL. CDR3 sequence (DNA): TGCAGTGCTAGTAGTCCCCATTCCTACGAGCAGTACTTA. The gene calls are TRBV20-1 and TRBJ2-7, with unresolved D. The CDR3 consists of 13 residues. The V and J ends lost 3 bases and 1 base respectively, with 10 bases between them. From germline, CDR1 is DFQATT and CDR2 SNEGSKA (reference sequence).

The chain carries TRBV28 and TRBJ2-7, with D hard to call. Germline values: CDR1 MDHEN, CDR2 SYDVKM. The CDR3 is 15 amino acids. With 3 bases removed from V and 7 bases from J, the gap between germline ends came to 19 bases. CDR3 sequence reads: CASSFLVEGPLEQYF. The CDR3 coding sequence is TGTGCCAGCAGTTTCCTAGTGGAAGGGCCTTTGGAGCAGTACTTC.

This rearrangement joins TRBV4-1 to TRBJ1-5; no clear D. The germline V and J ends were trimmed by 2 bases and 4 bases, with 9 bases remaining between them. Germline V gives CDR1 MGHRA, CDR2 YSYEKL. This CDR3 has 14 residues. CDR3 DNA sequence: TGCGCCAGCAGCCAACAACCGAGAAATCAGCCCCAGCATTTT. Translated: CASSQQPRNQPQHF.

The chain is built from TRBV28 and TRBJ2-7, with D perhaps given as TRBD1 or TRBD2 (5 bases each). CDR1 is MDHEN, CDR2 SYDVKM, per germline. Trimming took off 3 bases at V and 3 bases at J, with 12 bases between the two ends. This CDR3 is built from 14 residues. In nucleotides, the CDR3 is TGTGCCAGCAGTTTGGGACGGAGAAACTACGAGCAGTACTTC. Amino acid sequence: CASSLGRRNYEQYF.

With respect to this clonotype: One end of the junction is discordant with germline, which a read error may explain. The chain couples TRBV12-3 or TRBV12-4 to TRBJ2-7; D gene uncertain. The CDR3 spans 13 residues. CDR3 region: CASNSKHRYEQYF. DNA of the CDR3: TGTGCCAGCAATTCGAAACACCGCTATGAGCAATACTTC.

With regard to this clonotype: This may be a read error, as it is one base from a much larger clone. This chain joins TRBV28 and TRBJ2-7, with 9 bases aligning to TRBD2. Germline V gene data show CDR1 as MDHEN and CDR2 as SYDVKM. The CDR3 extends over 11 amino acids. The CDR3 is CVSGGQYEQYF. The CDR3 DNA is TGTGTCAGCGGGGGGCAATACGAGCAGTACTTC.

Concerning this clonotype: Since a much larger clone is just one base distant, this may be a read error. The chain links TRBV20-1 to TRBJ1-2, with D perhaps TRBD1 (5 bases). CDR1 DFQATT and CDR2 SNEGSKA come from the germline V gene (reference sequence). CDR3 length: 12 residues. The CDR3: CIARETDHGYTF. CDR3 nucleotides: TGCATTGCTAGGGAGACAGATCATGGCTACACCTTC.

As to this clonotype: Without the conserved terminal phenylalanine or tryptophan, this CDR3 likely stems from a read error. The CDR3 here is CAISLGGYYGYTL. The CDR3 nucleotides read TGTGCCATCAGCCTGGGGGGGTACTATGGCTACACCTTA. The chain has TRBV12-3 or TRBV12-4 and TRBJ1-2; maybe TRBD1 (5 bases). CDR3 size: 13 residues. Trimming stripped 10 bases from V and 3 bases from J, with 15 bases between.

In the case of this clonotype: One junction end disagrees with the germline gene, perhaps due to a read error. The chain links TRBV6-5 to TRBJ1-1; D is possibly TRBD1 (5 bases). This CDR3 contains 16 residues. Germline V gives CDR1 MNHEY, CDR2 SVGAGI. The CDR3 DNA follows: TGTGCCTGCAGTTACTCGAGCGACCAAGGGGAAACTGAAGCTTTCTTT. This encodes CACSYSSDQGETEAFF.

This clonotype was seen more than once but under ten times. This CDR3 is CASSFRSNTEAFF. Here the CDR3 DNA reads TGTGCCAGCAGTTTCAGGTCGAACACTGAAGCTTTCTTT. The J gene is TRBJ1-1, the V gene TRBV12-3 or TRBV12-4; D gene unclear. With 3 bases removed from V and 1 base from J, the gap between germline ends came to 6 bases. The CDR3 has 13 amino acids.

The V gene is TRBV23-1, the J gene TRBJ1-5, with unresolved D. TRBV23-1 is an open reading frame, and its role is uncertain. V was pared by 6 bases and J by 11 bases, with 26 bases between. The CDR3 is 16 amino acids. The CDR3 DNA follows: TGCGCCAGCAGCCCAGCGGCCGGGGAAGGTCGATCAGCCCAGCATTTT. Amino acids: CASSPAAGEGRSAQHF.

With regard to this clonotype: A much more abundant neighbour one base away suggests this may be a read error. The rearrangement joins TRBV6-2 or TRBV6-3 to TRBJ1-1, with TRBD1 as a possible D gene (5 bases). Germline CDR1 is MNHEY and CDR2 is SVGEGT. The CDR3 totals 11 residues. The CDR3 sequence: CASHRSTEAIF. For the CDR3, the DNA is TGTGCCAGCCACAGGTCCACTGAAGCTATCTTT.

With regard to this clonotype: No conserved phenylalanine or tryptophan ends this CDR3, so it is likely a read error. The J gene is TRBJ2-3, the V gene TRBV11-3; 7 bases line up with TRBD1. CDR3 length: 12 residues. The trim removed 8 bases at V and 11 bases at J, leaving 10 bases unmatched. The germline V gene encodes CDR1 SGHNT and CDR2 YENEEA. The CDR3 nucleotides are TGTGCCAGCCGCTCCACCGGGACAGAGCAGTATTAT. This encodes CASRSTGTEQYY.

Worth noting for this clonotype: Its ends do not fully match the called genes, so a read error is possible. The J gene is TRBJ2-2, the V gene TRBV5-1; possibly TRBD2 for D (6 bases). The CDR3 totals 16 residues. Germline CDR1 SGHRS, CDR2 YFSETQ. The CDR3 DNA is TGCGCCAGCAGCTTGGTCGGGGGACTGAACATCGGGGAGCTGTGTTTT. Translation gives CASSLVGGLNIGELCF.

Points on this clonotype: Because the CDR3 is missing its conserved closing phenylalanine or tryptophan, this is likely a read error. The chain couples TRBV5-1 to TRBJ2-3; D gene ambiguous. Trimming took off 5 bases at V and 4 bases at J, with 17 bases between the two ends. Looked up from germline, CDR1 is SGHRS and CDR2 is YFSETQ. The CDR3 is 15 amino acids. CDR3 nucleotide sequence: TGCGCCAGCAGAATAGGCCCGCAATCGGCAGATACGCAGTATTTA. The encoded protein is CASRIGPQSADTQYL.

As concerns this clonotype: A much larger clone lies a single base off, so this may be a read error. The chain employs TRBV20-1 and TRBJ2-3; D not resolved. The CDR3 runs to 18 residues. Trimming took off 6 bases at V and 2 bases at J, with 27 bases between the two ends. Looked up from germline, CDR1 is DFQATT and CDR2 is SNEGSKA (reference sequence). The DNA of the CDR3 is TGCAGTGCCACTCAACCCGCATCATGGAAGGCCCCCACAGATACGCAGTATTTT. Its protein is CSATQPASWKAPTDTQYF.

A remark on this clonotype: Mismatch with germline at one junction end may stem from a read error. This sequence joins TRBV29-1 and TRBJ2-7, with 8 bases matching TRBD2. Per germline, CDR1 SQVTM and CDR2 ANQGSEA. This CDR3 spans 12 amino acids. The CDR3 DNA reads TGCAGCGCTGGGGGACTAGATGACGAGCGGTACTTC. It is translated as CSAGGLDDERYF.

A remark on this clonotype: One base away lies a much larger clone, so this may be a sequencing read error. The rearrangement uses TRBV20-1 and TRBJ2-5; 7 nucleotides agree with TRBD2. With 3 bases clipped from V and 7 bases from J, the junction kept 5 bases outside the gene matches. In germline, CDR1 is DFQATT, CDR2 SNEGSKA (reference sequence). The CDR3 contains 12 residues. CDR3 DNA: TGCAGTGCTAGCTCTGGGGGGGGGACCCAGTACTTC. It encodes CSASSGGGTQYF.

The CDR3 region has the DNA TGTGCCAGCAGGCAAGATGATTGGGGGACAGGGGGCCGTCAGGAGACCCAGTACTTC. This encodes CASRQDDWGTGGRQETQYF. The V gene is TRBV11-2, the J gene TRBJ2-5, with 12 nucleotides matching TRBD1. From germline, CDR1 is SGHAT and CDR2 FQNNGV. The length of the CDR3 is 19 residues. V was clipped by 6 bases and J by 5 bases; unmatched bases: 19.

The CDR3 DNA follows: TGTGCCAGCAGTGGCCGACTAAACAACCCCTATGGCTACACCTTC. Translation: CASSGRLNNPYGYTF. The V gene is TRBV6-5, the J gene TRBJ1-2; D is unclear. Germline assignment: CDR1 MNHEY and CDR2 SVGAGI. Between the trimmed V and J ends, which lost 5 bases and 4 bases, there was a span of 17 bases. This CDR3 comprises 15 residues.

The V and J genes are TRBV11-3 and TRBJ2-3; D is uncertain. Trimming shortened V by 9 bases and J by 5 bases, and 12 bases separated the two germline ends. This CDR3 contains 12 residues. Germline V lookup: CDR1 SGHNT, CDR2 YENEEA. CDR3 sequence (DNA): TGTGCCAGTACCCAAAGGAGAGATACGCAGTATTTT. This sequence encodes CASTQRRDTQYF.

As concerns this clonotype: Relative to the germline gene, one junction end is altered; a read error may explain this. V is TRBV4-1 and J is TRBJ2-2; TRBD1 aligns across 7 bases. Germline CDR1 MGHRA, CDR2 YSYEKL. CDR3 size: 14 residues. The CDR3 region has the DNA TGCGCCAGCAGGCATAACACAGGGGCCGGGGAGCCGTTTTTT. Translated: CASRHNTGAGEPFF.

This clonotype is medium-sized (0.01 to 0.1%). V gene TRBV6-5 combines with J gene TRBJ1-5; 12 nucleotides line up with TRBD1. There are 15 residues in the CDR3. Germline CDR1 reads MNHEY; CDR2 reads SVGAGI. Germline trimming cut 6 bases from V and 3 bases from J; bases unmatched to any gene: 3. DNA for the CDR3: TGTGCCAGCAGGGGACAGGGGGCCAACAATCAGCCCCAGCATTTT. Protein: CASRGQGANNQPQHF.

This clonotype appeared a few times. This chain uses TRBV6-1 with TRBJ2-7, with D maybe TRBD2 (5 bases). The CDR3 loop spans 14 amino acids. With 4 bases removed from V and 1 base from J, the gap between germline ends came to 11 bases. Germline CDR1 is MNHNS and CDR2 is SASEGT. The CDR3 here is CASSGTLGSYEQYV. CDR3 nucleotides: TGTGCCAGCAGTGGGACTTTAGGGTCCTACGAGCAGTACGTC.

The V and J genes are TRBV12-3 or TRBV12-4 and TRBJ1-2, with D tentatively TRBD1 (5 bases). Trimming removed 3 bases from V and 6 bases from J, with 14 bases in between. CDR3 length: 14 residues. CDR3 sequence (DNA): TGTGCCAGCAGTTTGGGGGACCGTGTACATGGCTACACCTTC. This translates into CASSLGDRVHGYTF.

Only one count was recorded for this clonotype. A clone one base away is much larger, so this may be a read error. The chain joins TRBV5-4 to TRBJ2-2; TRBD1 might be the D (5 bases). This CDR3 is 14 amino acids long. With 7 bases removed from V and 5 bases from J, the gap between germline ends came to 15 bases. The germline gives CDR1 SGHNT, CDR2 YYREEE (reference sequence). CDR3 nucleotide sequence: TGTGCCAGCGGTCTGGACAAGAAGACCGGGGAGCTGTTTTTT. Encoded protein: CASGLDKKTGELFF.

The V gene is TRBV20-1, the J gene TRBJ2-1, with D possibly being TRBD1 (5 bases). Germline V CDR1 and CDR2: DFQATT, SNEGSKA (reference sequence). V was cut by 6 bases and J by 1 base, with 16 bases left in between. The CDR3 length is 15 residues. For the CDR3, the DNA is TGCAGTGCCTCCCAACAGGAGAGATCCTACAATGAGCAGTTCTTC. This codes for CSASQQERSYNEQFF.